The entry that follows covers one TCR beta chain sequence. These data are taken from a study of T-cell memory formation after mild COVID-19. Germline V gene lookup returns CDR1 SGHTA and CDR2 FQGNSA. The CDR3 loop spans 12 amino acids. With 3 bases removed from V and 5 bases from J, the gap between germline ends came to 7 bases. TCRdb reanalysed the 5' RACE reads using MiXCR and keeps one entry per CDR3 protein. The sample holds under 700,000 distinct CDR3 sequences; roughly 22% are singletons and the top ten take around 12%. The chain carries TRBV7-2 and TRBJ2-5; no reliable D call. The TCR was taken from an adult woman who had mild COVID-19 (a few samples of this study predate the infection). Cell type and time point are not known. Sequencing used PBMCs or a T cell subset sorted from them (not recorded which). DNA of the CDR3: TGTGCCAGCAGCTTTGTCTGGGAGACCCAGTACTTC. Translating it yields CASSFVWETQYF.